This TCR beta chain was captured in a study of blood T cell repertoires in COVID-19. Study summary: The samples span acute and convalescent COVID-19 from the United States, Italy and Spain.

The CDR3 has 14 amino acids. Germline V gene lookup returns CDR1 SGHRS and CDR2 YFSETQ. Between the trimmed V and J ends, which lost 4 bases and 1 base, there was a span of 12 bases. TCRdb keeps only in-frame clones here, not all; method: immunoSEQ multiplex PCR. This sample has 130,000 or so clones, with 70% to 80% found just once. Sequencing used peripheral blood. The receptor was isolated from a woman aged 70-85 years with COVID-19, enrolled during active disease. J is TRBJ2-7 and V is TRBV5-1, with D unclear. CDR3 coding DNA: TGCGCCAGCAGCCTTGACACGAAATCCTACGAGCAGTACTTC. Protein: CASSLDTKSYEQYF.